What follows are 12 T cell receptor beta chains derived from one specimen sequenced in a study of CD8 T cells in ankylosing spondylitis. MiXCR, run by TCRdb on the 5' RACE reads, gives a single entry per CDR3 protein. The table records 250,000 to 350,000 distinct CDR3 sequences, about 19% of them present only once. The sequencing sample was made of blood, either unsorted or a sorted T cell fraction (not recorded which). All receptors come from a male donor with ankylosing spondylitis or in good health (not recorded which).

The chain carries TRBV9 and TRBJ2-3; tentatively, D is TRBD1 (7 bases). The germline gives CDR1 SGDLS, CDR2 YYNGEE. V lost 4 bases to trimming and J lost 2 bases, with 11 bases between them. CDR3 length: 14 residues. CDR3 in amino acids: CASSQGDFTDTQYF. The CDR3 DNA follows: TGTGCCAGCAGCCAGGGGGACTTCACAGATACGCAGTATTTT.

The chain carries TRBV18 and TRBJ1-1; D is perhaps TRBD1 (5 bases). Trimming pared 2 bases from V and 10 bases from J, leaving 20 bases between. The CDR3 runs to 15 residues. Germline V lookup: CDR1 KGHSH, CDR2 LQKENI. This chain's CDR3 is CASSPGTGINWGAFF. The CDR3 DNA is TGTGCCAGCTCACCAGGGACCGGGATTAATTGGGGAGCTTTCTTT.

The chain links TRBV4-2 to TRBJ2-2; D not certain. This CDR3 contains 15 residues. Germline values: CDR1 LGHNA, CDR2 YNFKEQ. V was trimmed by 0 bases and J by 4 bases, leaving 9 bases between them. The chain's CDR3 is CASSQEVTVTGELFF. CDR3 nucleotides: TGTGCCAGCAGCCAAGAAGTAACAGTCACCGGGGAGCTGTTTTTT.

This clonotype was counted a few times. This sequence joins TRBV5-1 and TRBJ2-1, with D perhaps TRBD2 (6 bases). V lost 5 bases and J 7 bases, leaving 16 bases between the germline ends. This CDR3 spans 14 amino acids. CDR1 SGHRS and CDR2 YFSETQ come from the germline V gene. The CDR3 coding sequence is TGCGCCAGCAGACCCGGGACCGGAGGGAATGAGCAGTTCTTC. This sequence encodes CASRPGTGGNEQFF.

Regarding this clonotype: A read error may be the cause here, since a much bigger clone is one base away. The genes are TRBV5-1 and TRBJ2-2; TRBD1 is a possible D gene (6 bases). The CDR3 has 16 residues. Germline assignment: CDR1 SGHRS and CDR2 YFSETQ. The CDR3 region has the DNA TGCGCCATCAGCTTGGGGGCTTGGCCGAACACCGGGGAGCTGTTTTTT. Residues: CAISLGAWPNTGELFF.

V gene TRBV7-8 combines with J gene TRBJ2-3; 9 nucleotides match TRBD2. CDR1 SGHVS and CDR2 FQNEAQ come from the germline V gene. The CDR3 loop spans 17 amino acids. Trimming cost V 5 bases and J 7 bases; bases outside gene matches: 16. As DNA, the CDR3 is TGTGCCAGCAGCCCCAGAATAGCGGGGGCCCCCGGCAATACGCAGTATTTT. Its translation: CASSPRIAGAPGNTQYF.

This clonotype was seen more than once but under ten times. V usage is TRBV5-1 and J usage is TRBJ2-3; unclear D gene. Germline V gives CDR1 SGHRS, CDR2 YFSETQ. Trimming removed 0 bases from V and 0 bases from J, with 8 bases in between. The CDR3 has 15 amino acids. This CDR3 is CASSLGPYSTDTQYF. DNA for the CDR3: TGCGCCAGCAGCTTGGGACCTTACAGCACAGATACGCAGTATTTT.

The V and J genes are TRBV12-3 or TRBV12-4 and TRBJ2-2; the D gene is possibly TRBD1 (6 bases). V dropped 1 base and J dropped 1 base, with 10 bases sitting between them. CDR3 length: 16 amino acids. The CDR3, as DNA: TGTGCCAGCAGTTTAGGGGCAGGGGTGAACACCGGGGAGCTGTTTTTT. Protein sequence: CASSLGAGVNTGELFF.

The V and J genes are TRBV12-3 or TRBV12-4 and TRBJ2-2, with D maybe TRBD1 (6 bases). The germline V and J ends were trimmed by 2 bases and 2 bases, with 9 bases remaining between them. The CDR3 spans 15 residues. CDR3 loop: CASSLSQGNTGELFF. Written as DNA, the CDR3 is TGTGCCAGCAGTTTATCACAGGGAAACACCGGGGAGCTGTTTTTT.

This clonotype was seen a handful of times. Written as DNA, the CDR3 is TGCGCCAGCAGCCAAGAGGTAGCCAAGAACACTGAAGCTTTCTTT. Amino acids: CASSQEVAKNTEAFF. The chain recombines TRBV4-1 with TRBJ1-1; no definite D call. This CDR3 contains 15 residues. Germline assignment: CDR1 MGHRA and CDR2 YSYEKL. With 0 bases removed from V and 1 base from J, the gap between germline ends came to 9 bases.

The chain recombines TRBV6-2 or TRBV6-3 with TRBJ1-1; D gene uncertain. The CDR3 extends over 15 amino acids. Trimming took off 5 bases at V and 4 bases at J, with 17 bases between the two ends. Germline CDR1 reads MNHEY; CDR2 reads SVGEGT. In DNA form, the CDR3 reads TGTGCCAGCAGTCCCCTATTTCTGCTGGGCACTGAAGCTTTCTTT. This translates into CASSPLFLLGTEAFF.

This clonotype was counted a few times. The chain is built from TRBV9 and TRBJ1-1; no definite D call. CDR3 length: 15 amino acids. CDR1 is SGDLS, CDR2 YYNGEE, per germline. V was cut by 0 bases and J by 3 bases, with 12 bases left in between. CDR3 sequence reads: CASSVEVSGYTEAFF. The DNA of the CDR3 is TGTGCCAGCAGCGTAGAGGTTTCGGGGTACACTGAAGCTTTCTTT.